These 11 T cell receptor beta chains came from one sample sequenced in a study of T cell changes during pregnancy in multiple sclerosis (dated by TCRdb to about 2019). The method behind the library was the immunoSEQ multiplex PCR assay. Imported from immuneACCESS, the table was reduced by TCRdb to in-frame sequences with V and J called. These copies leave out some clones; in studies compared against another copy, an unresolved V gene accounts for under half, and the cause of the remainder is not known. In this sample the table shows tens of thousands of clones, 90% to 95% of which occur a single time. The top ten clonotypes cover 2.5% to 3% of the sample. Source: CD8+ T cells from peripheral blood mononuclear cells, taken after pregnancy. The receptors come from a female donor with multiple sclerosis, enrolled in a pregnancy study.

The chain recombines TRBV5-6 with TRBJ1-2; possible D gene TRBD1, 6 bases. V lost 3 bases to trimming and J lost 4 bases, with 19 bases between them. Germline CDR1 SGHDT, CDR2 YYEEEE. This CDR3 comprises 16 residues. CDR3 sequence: CASSSWPGGGPYGYTF. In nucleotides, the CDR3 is TGTGCCAGCAGCTCCTGGCCCGGCGGGGGCCCCTATGGCTACACCTTC.

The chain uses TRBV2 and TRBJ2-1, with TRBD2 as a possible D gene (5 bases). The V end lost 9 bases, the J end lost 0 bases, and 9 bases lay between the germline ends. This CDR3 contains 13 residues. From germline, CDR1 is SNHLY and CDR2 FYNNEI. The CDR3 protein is CARGGRSYNEQFF. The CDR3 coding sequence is TGTGCCAGAGGAGGCCGCTCCTACAATGAGCAGTTCTTC.

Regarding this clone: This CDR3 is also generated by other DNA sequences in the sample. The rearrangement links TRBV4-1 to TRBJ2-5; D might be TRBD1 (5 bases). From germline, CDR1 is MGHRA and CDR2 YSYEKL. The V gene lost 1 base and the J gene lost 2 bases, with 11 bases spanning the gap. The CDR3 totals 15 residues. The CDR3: CASSQGWGGQETQYF. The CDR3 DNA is TGCGCCAGCAGCCAAGGATGGGGCGGACAAGAGACCCAGTACTTC.

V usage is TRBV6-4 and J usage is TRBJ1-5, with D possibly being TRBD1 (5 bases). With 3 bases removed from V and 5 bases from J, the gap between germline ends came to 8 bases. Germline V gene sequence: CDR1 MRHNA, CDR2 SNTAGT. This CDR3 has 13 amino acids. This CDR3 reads CASSERGHQPQHF. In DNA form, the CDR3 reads TGTGCCAGCAGTGAAAGGGGCCATCAGCCCCAGCATTTT.

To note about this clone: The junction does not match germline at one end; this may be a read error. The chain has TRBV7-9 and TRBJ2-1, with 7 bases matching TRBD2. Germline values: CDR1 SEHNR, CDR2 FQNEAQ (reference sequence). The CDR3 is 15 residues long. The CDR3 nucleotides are TGTGCCAGCAACTTAGGCGGGAGAGGGTCCAATGAGCAGTTCTTC. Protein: CASNLGGRGSNEQFF.

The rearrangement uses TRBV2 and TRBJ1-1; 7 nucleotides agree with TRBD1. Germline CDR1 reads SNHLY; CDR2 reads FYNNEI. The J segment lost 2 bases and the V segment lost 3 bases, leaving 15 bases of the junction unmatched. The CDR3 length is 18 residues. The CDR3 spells CASSDQGEPMLENTEAFF. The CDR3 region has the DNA TGTGCCAGCAGTGACCAGGGGGAACCGATGCTAGAAAACACTGAAGCTTTCTTT. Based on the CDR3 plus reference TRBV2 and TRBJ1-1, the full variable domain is EPEVTQTPSHQVTQMGQEVILRCVPISNHLYFYWYRQILGQKVEFLVSFYNNEISEKSEIFDDQFSVERPDGSNFTLKIRSTKLEDSAMYFCASSDQGEPMLENTEAFFGQGTRLTVV.

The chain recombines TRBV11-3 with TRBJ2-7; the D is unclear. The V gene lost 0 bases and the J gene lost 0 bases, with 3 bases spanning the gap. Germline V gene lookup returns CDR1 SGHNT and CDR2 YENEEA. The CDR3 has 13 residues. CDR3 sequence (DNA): TGTGCCAGCAGCTTAGACAGCTCCTACGAGCAGTACTTC. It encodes CASSLDSSYEQYF.

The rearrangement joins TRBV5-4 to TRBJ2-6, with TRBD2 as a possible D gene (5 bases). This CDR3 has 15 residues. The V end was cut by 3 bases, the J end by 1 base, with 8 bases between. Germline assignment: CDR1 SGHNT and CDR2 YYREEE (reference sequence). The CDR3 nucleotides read TGTGCCAGCAGCTCCGGGGTATCTGGGGCCAACGTCCTGACTTTC. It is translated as CASSSGVSGANVLTF.

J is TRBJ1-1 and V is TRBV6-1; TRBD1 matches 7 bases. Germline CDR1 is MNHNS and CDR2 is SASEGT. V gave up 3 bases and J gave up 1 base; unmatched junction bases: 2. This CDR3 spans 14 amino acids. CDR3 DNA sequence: TGTGCCAGCAGTGAGGCAGGGGGGAACACTGAAGCTTTCTTT. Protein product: CASSEAGGNTEAFF.

CDR3 region: CASSFVPNTEAFF. CDR3 sequence (DNA): TGTGCCAGCAGTTTCGTCCCGAACACTGAAGCTTTCTTT. This chain joins TRBV27 and TRBJ1-1; D not resolved. The CDR3 loop spans 13 amino acids. With 3 bases removed from V and 1 base from J, the gap between germline ends came to 6 bases. Germline V gene sequence: CDR1 MNHEY, CDR2 SMNVEV (reference sequence).

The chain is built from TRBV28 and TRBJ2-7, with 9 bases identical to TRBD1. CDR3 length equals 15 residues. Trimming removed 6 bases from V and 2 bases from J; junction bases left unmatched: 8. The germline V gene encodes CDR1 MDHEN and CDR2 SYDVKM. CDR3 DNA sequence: TGTGCCAGCAGCGAACCGGGACAGGGAGCCTACGAGCAGTACTTC. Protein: CASSEPGQGAYEQYF.